This TCR beta chain was sequenced for a study of shared clonotypes between healthy human individuals. V gave up 2 bases and J gave up 6 bases, with 16 bases separating them. Germline V gives CDR1 SEHNR, CDR2 FQNEAQ (reference sequence). CDR3 length: 15 residues. TCRdb's table, derived via immunoSEQ multiplex PCR, lists solely in-frame clones and lacks some. The table records some 530,000 clones, about 84% of them present only once. With respect to this clone: With a far larger clone one base away, a read error is the likely cause.

Genomic DNA of unsorted samples came from 90 million or so PBMCs. The chain recombines TRBV7-9 with TRBJ1-1; D remains ambiguous. The receptor comes from a middle-aged woman in good health. Some clones in this sample may be carry-over from other donors' samples. Sequenced material: PBMCs. The CDR3 bases are TGTGCCAGCAGCTTAACTAGGGATTGGGCGGCTGAAGCTTTCTTT. It codes for CASSLTRDWAAEAFF.